This T cell receptor beta chain appears in the sequencing data of a study of cytomegalovirus exposure and HLA in healthy donors. Study-level results: According to a later analysis, TCR clusters from the first cohort tended to co-occur in the 100 to 150 validation repertoires.

The CDR3 runs 15 residues. Trimming cost V 0 bases and J 6 bases; bases outside gene matches: 5. Germline V gene data show CDR1 as LGHNA and CDR2 as YSLEER. Here immunoSEQ multiplex PCR was the method, and the copy in TCRdb shows in-frame clones only, minus some. Here the sample spans around 70,000 clones, approximately 90% being singletons. Regarding this clone: Its target is unknown.

The chain employs TRBV4-3 and TRBJ2-7; 10 positions agree with TRBD1. The TCR comes from a man aged 18 to 30 in good health and CMV-seronegative. What was sequenced was PBMCs. The CDR3 DNA is TGCGCCAGCAGCCAAGACCGACAGGGGGCGGGCGAGCAGTACTTC. This translates into CASSQDRQGAGEQYF.